The 28 T cell receptor beta chains below come from one sample, sequenced in a study of long-term antiretroviral therapy in people with HIV. The immunoSEQ assay was v3.0, run at survey level. Profiling relied on immunoSEQ multiplex PCR, and the TCRdb table lists in-frame clones only, not all of them. The repertoire includes some 28,000 clones, 95% of them detected once, and more than 3% sits in the top ten. Sequencing was performed on unsorted PBMCs, taken 5.3 years after starting antiretroviral therapy. These receptor sequences come from a man aged 45-65 years with HIV.

The chain links TRBV19 to TRBJ2-1, with D perhaps TRBD2 (6 bases). The V gene lost 1 base and the J gene lost 5 bases, with 12 bases spanning the gap. Germline V gives CDR1 LNHDA, CDR2 SQIVND (reference sequence). The CDR3 sequence is 15 residues long. Here the CDR3 reads CASSIVTSRHNEQFF. CDR3 in DNA: TGTGCCAGTAGTATAGTAACTAGCCGTCACAATGAGCAGTTCTTC.

The chain joins TRBV6-1 to TRBJ1-4; D perhaps matches TRBD1 (5 bases). The CDR3 sequence is 12 residues long. V lost 4 bases and J lost 8, with 8 bases in between. From germline, CDR1 is MNHNS and CDR2 SASEGT. The CDR3 bases are TGTGCCAGCAGTGGACAGTACGAAAAACTGTTTTTT. It yields the protein CASSGQYEKLFF.

The chain links TRBV27 to TRBJ2-7; 9 bases map to TRBD1. The ends lost 4 bases at V and 2 bases at J; junction bases unmatched: 3. The CDR3 has 14 amino acids. Germline CDR1 is MNHEY and CDR2 is SMNVEV (reference sequence). The chain's CDR3 is CASSSGQGPYEQYF. CDR3 DNA: TGTGCCAGCAGTTCGGGACAGGGACCCTACGAGCAGTACTTC.

The chain couples TRBV5-1 to TRBJ1-4; D unresolved. The CDR3 extends over 15 amino acids. Per germline, CDR1 SGHRS and CDR2 YFSETQ. With 0 bases removed from V and 8 bases from J, the gap between germline ends came to 14 bases. Written as DNA, the CDR3 is TGCGCCAGCAGCTTGGAAGGTAATCGGGCCGAAAAACTGTTTTTT. Translation gives CASSLEGNRAEKLFF.

This chain uses TRBV6-5 with TRBJ2-3, with 8 bases that match TRBD2. V shed 9 bases, J shed 6 bases, and the junction held 8 bases outside the gene matches. The CDR3 covers 13 residues. Germline CDR1 and CDR2: MNHEY and SVGAGI. The CDR3 region has the DNA TGTGCCAGTGGACTAGCTGCTTGGGATACGCAGTATTTT. This sequence encodes CASGLAAWDTQYF.

This chain uses TRBV19 with TRBJ1-5; tentatively, D is TRBD1 (5 bases). Germline V gives CDR1 LNHDA, CDR2 SQIVND (reference sequence). V was clipped by 9 bases and J by 4 bases, with 22 bases between them. The CDR3 runs 16 residues. Written as DNA, the CDR3 is TGTGCCAGCGAAGGTAGGGGAGGGAGGAGGAATCAGCCCCAGCATTTT. It is translated as CASEGRGGRRNQPQHF.

The V and J genes are TRBV15 and TRBJ1-2; 7 nucleotides match TRBD1. Germline values: CDR1 LNHNV, CDR2 YYDKDF (reference sequence). The CDR3 loop spans 14 amino acids. J lost 4 bases, V lost 6 bases, and 8 bases had no gene match. Here the CDR3 DNA reads TGTGCCACCAGTGAGGGGGCCTCTACCTATGGCTACACCTTC. This translates into CATSEGASTYGYTF.

The chain couples TRBV5-5 to TRBJ2-3, with a tentative D call TRBD1 (6 bases). V was clipped by 3 bases and J by 2 bases, with 13 bases between them. This CDR3 is built from 15 residues. Germline V gene lookup returns CDR1 SGHKS and CDR2 YYEKEE (reference sequence). CDR3 DNA sequence: TGTGCCAGCAGCTGGGGGACAACGGCCACAGATACGCAGTATTTT. It encodes CASSWGTTATDTQYF. The full variable domain, with the rest looked up from reference TRBV5-5 and TRBJ2-3, is DAGVTQSPTHLIKTRGQQVTLRCSPISGHKSVSWYQQVLGQGPQFIFQYYEKEERGRGNFPDRFSARQFPNYSSELNVNALLLGDSALYLCASSWGTTATDTQYFGPGTRLTVL.

This clone was found once. The rearrangement uses TRBV30 and TRBJ1-2; 9 nucleotides agree with TRBD1. V trimming: 3 bases; J trimming: 6 bases; junction bases outside the gene matches: 8. The CDR3 covers 14 residues. From germline, CDR1 is GTSNPN and CDR2 SVGIG (reference sequence). CDR3: CAWRTGTGYDGYTF. In DNA, the CDR3 is TGTGCCTGGAGGACCGGGACAGGGTATGATGGCTACACCTTC. Looking up the rest from reference TRBV30 and TRBJ1-2 gives the full variable domain: SQTIHQWPATLVQPVGSPLSLECTVEGTSNPNLYWYRQAAGRGLQLLFYSVGIGQISSEVPQNLSASRPQDRQFILSSKKLLLSDSGFYLCAWRTGTGYDGYTFGSGTRLTVV.

In DNA form, the CDR3 reads TGTGCCAGCAGTGAGGCGACAGGGGGCTACGAGCAGTACTTC. Translating it yields CASSEATGGYEQYF. The J gene is TRBJ2-7, the V gene TRBV6-1, with 9 bases lining up with TRBD1. From germline, CDR1 is MNHNS and CDR2 SASEGT. The V segment lost 3 bases and the J segment 3 bases; nucleotides outside the gene matches: 3. This CDR3 comprises 14 residues.

The chain links TRBV6-5 to TRBJ2-7, with a tentative D call TRBD2 (5 bases). The CDR3 covers 12 residues. V was cut by 2 bases and J by 7 bases, with 9 bases left in between. The germline CDR1 and CDR2 sequences are MNHEY and SVGAGI. This CDR3 is CASSYPGREQYF. The CDR3 region has the DNA TGTGCCAGCAGTTACCCGGGGAGAGAGCAGTACTTC.

The chain carries TRBV5-1 and TRBJ2-1, with 11 positions matching TRBD1. The CDR3 runs to 15 residues. In germline, CDR1 is SGHRS, CDR2 YFSETQ. J was trimmed by 6 bases and V by 3 bases; bases with no gene match: 5. CDR3 nucleotides: TGCGCCAGCAGCTCCGGGACAGGGGGGGGCAATGAGCAGTTCTTC. Protein sequence: CASSSGTGGGNEQFF. The whole variable domain, filled in from reference TRBV5-1 and TRBJ2-1, reads KAGVTQTPRYLIKTRGQQVTLSCSPISGHRSVSWYQQTPGQGLQFLFEYFSETQRNKGNFPGRFSGRQFSNSRSEMNVSTLELGDSALYLCASSSGTGGGNEQFFGPGTRLTVL.

The V gene is TRBV19, the J gene TRBJ1-5, with no clear D. CDR1 is LNHDA, CDR2 SQIVND, per germline (reference sequence). Trimming left V 6 bases short and J 5 bases short, with 8 bases between. The CDR3 spans 12 residues. In DNA form, the CDR3 reads TGTGCCAGTAGACGGGATTATCAGCCCCAGCATTTT. Protein sequence: CASRRDYQPQHF.

The rearrangement uses TRBV7-8 and TRBJ1-2; possibly TRBD1 for D (6 bases). Germline V CDR1 and CDR2: SGHVS, FQNEAQ. The CDR3 spans 16 residues. V gave up 2 bases and J gave up 2 bases, with 15 bases separating them. CDR3 amino acids: CASSLSQRGSNYGYTF. Here the CDR3 DNA reads TGTGCCAGCAGCTTAAGCCAAAGGGGGAGCAACTATGGCTACACCTTC. The whole variable domain, filled in from reference TRBV7-8 and TRBJ1-2, reads GAGVSQSPRYKVAKRGQDVALRCDPISGHVSLFWYQQALGQGPEFLTYFQNEAQLDKSGLPSDRFFAERPEGSVSTLKIQRTQQEDSAVYLCASSLSQRGSNYGYTFGSGTRLTVV.

V and J are TRBV27 and TRBJ2-3; the D is unclear. Germline V gene sequence: CDR1 MNHEY, CDR2 SMNVEV (reference sequence). CDR3 size: 16 residues. V was pared by 1 base and J by 0 bases, with 11 bases between. The CDR3 bases are TGTGCCAGCAGTTTATTGAACACTGCTAGCACAGATACGCAGTATTTT. This encodes CASSLLNTASTDTQYF.

V gene TRBV5-6 combines with J gene TRBJ2-7, with D perhaps matching TRBD2 (5 bases). From germline, CDR1 is SGHDT and CDR2 YYEEEE. The length of the CDR3 is 13 residues. Trimming left V 4 bases short and J 7 bases short, with 15 bases between. The CDR3 reads CASSLGVPGEQYF. The CDR3 DNA is TGTGCCAGCAGCCTTGGGGTTCCGGGAGAGCAGTACTTC.

The genes are TRBV11-2 and TRBJ2-7; perhaps TRBD1 as D (6 bases). Per the germline V gene, CDR1 is SGHAT and CDR2 is FQNNGV. CDR3 length equals 15 residues. Trimming removed 5 bases at V and 3 bases at J, with 17 bases between. The CDR3 DNA sequence: TGTGCCAGCAGCCGAACACAGGGTTTGAACTACGAGCAGTACTTC. This translates into CASSRTQGLNYEQYF.

V gene TRBV7-3 combines with J gene TRBJ2-3; D is uncertain. Looked up from germline, CDR1 is SGHTA and CDR2 is FQGTGA. The CDR3 is made up of 12 amino acids. V gave up 5 bases and J gave up 2 bases, with 5 bases separating them. CDR3 nucleotides: TGTGCCAGCAGCCCAGTCACAGATACGCAGTATTTT. This sequence encodes CASSPVTDTQYF.

V and J are TRBV12-5 and TRBJ2-2; D unclear. Germline CDR1 reads LGHNT; CDR2 reads FRNRAP. Trimming took off 1 base at V and 4 bases at J, with 4 bases between the two ends. CDR3 size: 13 residues. CDR3 nucleotides: TGTGCTAGTGGTTTGGGGGGCACCGGGGAGCTGTTTTTT. As protein: CASGLGGTGELFF.

The V and J genes are TRBV10-1 and TRBJ2-3, with D perhaps matching TRBD1 (5 bases). From germline, CDR1 is WNHNN and CDR2 SYGVQD (reference sequence). The V gene lost 4 bases and the J gene lost 4 bases, with 12 bases spanning the gap. The CDR3 loop spans 14 amino acids. CDR3 residues: CASSVTGSADTQYF. The DNA of the CDR3 is TGCGCCAGCAGTGTAACAGGCAGTGCAGATACGCAGTATTTT.

In its sample, this clone was seen once. The chain joins TRBV4-2 to TRBJ1-5; tentatively, D is TRBD1 (6 bases). The CDR3 length is 17 residues. The V and J ends lost 2 bases and 0 bases respectively, with 14 bases between them. CDR1 and CDR2 (germline): LGHNA, YNFKEQ. CDR3 DNA sequence: TGTGCCAGCAGCCAACAGGGGTGGTTGGATAGCAATCAGCCCCAGCATTTT. It translates to CASSQQGWLDSNQPQHF.

This clone came up a few times. The chain uses TRBV6-5 and TRBJ2-7; 10 bases fit TRBD1. Trimming removed 6 bases from V and 2 bases from J; junction bases left unmatched: 7. This CDR3 has 15 amino acids. Germline V gene data show CDR1 as MNHEY and CDR2 as SVGAGI. CDR3 in amino acids: CASSHRDRGAYEQYF. CDR3 DNA sequence: TGTGCCAGCAGCCACCGGGACAGGGGTGCCTACGAGCAGTACTTC.

This chain uses TRBV19 with TRBJ2-2; D not certain. Trimming pared 1 base from V and 2 bases from J, leaving 11 bases between. The CDR3 spans 16 residues. CDR1 LNHDA and CDR2 SQIVND come from the germline V gene (reference sequence). The CDR3 DNA reads TGTGCCAGTAGTATAGTACGAACACCAAACACCGGGGAGCTGTTTTTT. Amino acids: CASSIVRTPNTGELFF.

The rearrangement joins TRBV6-4 to TRBJ2-7, with no clear D. Trimming stripped 0 bases from V and 4 bases from J, with 16 bases between. CDR3 length: 16 amino acids. Germline V gene lookup returns CDR1 MRHNA and CDR2 SNTAGT. In nucleotides, the CDR3 is TGTGCCAGCAGTGACTCGGCCCGACACTACTATTACGAGCAGTACTTC. This codes for CASSDSARHYYYEQYF.

This clone was detected once. V and J are TRBV7-8 and TRBJ2-7; TRBD1 might be the D (5 bases). The CDR3 has 14 amino acids. V lost 2 bases and J lost 3, with 11 bases in between. Germline V lookup: CDR1 SGHVS, CDR2 FQNEAQ. The CDR3 reads CASSLLPGFYEQYF. The DNA for the CDR3 is TGTGCCAGCAGCTTATTGCCAGGGTTCTACGAGCAGTACTTC. The full variable domain, with the rest looked up from reference TRBV7-8 and TRBJ2-7, is GAGVSQSPRYKVAKRGQDVALRCDPISGHVSLFWYQQALGQGPEFLTYFQNEAQLDKSGLPSDRFFAERPEGSVSTLKIQRTQQEDSAVYLCASSLLPGFYEQYFGPGTRLTVT.

CDR3 DNA: TGTGCCAGCAGCGGAGGAGGTCTCCAGCCCCAGCATTTT. Amino acids: CASSGGGLQPQHF. This chain uses TRBV9 with TRBJ1-5; D is unresolved. The V and J ends lost 3 bases and 7 bases respectively, with 11 bases between them. This CDR3 has 13 amino acids. The germline V gene encodes CDR1 SGDLS and CDR2 YYNGEE.

The gene calls are TRBV6-1 and TRBJ1-3; D gene ambiguous. The V and J ends lost 4 bases and 0 bases respectively, with 10 bases between them. CDR3 size: 15 residues. Germline CDR1 MNHNS, CDR2 SASEGT. CDR3 region: CASSVQLYSGNTIYF. CDR3 nucleotide sequence: TGTGCCAGCAGTGTACAGCTTTACTCTGGAAACACCATATATTTT.

The V call is TRBV6-1, the J call TRBJ1-2, with D perhaps TRBD1 (5 bases). Trimming stripped 2 bases from V and 0 bases from J, with 13 bases between. Germline CDR1 is MNHNS and CDR2 is SASEGT. The CDR3 extends over 16 amino acids. CDR3 sequence: CASSEYGGKANYGYTF. The CDR3 DNA reads TGTGCCAGCAGTGAATACGGGGGGAAGGCTAACTATGGCTACACCTTC.